What follows are 23 T cell receptor beta chains derived from one specimen sequenced in a study of T cells in Graves' hyperthyroidism and ophthalmopathy. Amplification targeted TCR beta CDR3 regions from RNA transcripts. The HTBI primer set was used in a first-round RT-PCR of the TCR CDR3. TCRdb reanalysed the multiplex PCR reads using MiXCR and keeps one entry per CDR3 protein. The table includes approximately 600,000 distinct CDR3 sequences, roughly 14% detected once. Sequenced: blood. The receptors were gathered from a woman aged 25 to 45 with Graves' hyperthyroidism that later progressed to Graves' ophthalmopathy.

This chain links TRBV29-1 with TRBJ2-1; D ambiguous. V was shortened by 4 bases and J by 1 base, with 11 bases between the two germline ends. Germline V gives CDR1 SQVTM, CDR2 ANQGSEA. This CDR3 spans 14 amino acids. The DNA for the CDR3 is TGCAGCGTTGTAAATCCACATTCCTACAATGAGCAGTTCTTC. Translated: CSVVNPHSYNEQFF.

On this clonotype itself: This clone may be a read error of a much larger clone one base away. The V and J genes are TRBV7-2 and TRBJ1-1, with 8 bases that match TRBD1. The CDR3 has 15 amino acids. The germline V gene encodes CDR1 SGHTA and CDR2 FQGNSA. The CDR3 DNA reads as TGTGTCAGCAGCGCCAGACAGGGGATGAACACTGAAGCTTTCTTT. Its translation is CVSSARQGMNTEAFF.

Only a few counts were recorded for this clonotype. The chain uses TRBV10-3 and TRBJ2-5; 7 nucleotides match TRBD2. CDR1 and CDR2 from the germline V gene are ENHRY and SYGVKD. This CDR3 is 14 amino acids long. V lost 10 bases and J lost 4; bases outside the gene matches: 12. CDR3 sequence (DNA): TGTGCCAGCACCAGAGTTGCGGGAGCAGAGACCCAGTACTTC. Its protein is CASTRVAGAETQYF.

This clonotype has ten or more counts. The chain couples TRBV12-3 or TRBV12-4 to TRBJ2-3; D possibly corresponds to TRBD2 (6 bases). This CDR3 is built from 16 residues. Trimming removed 4 bases at V and 2 bases at J, with 16 bases between. CDR3 in amino acids: CASSSGGTDYTDTQYF. CDR3 coding DNA: TGTGCCAGCAGTTCCGGCGGGACCGATTACACAGATACGCAGTATTTT.

Ten or more counts support this clonotype. The CDR3 DNA follows: TGTGCCAGCAGCTTAATGGGGACAGGGAAGAAAACTGAAGCTTTCTTT. Residues: CASSLMGTGKKTEAFF. The chain couples TRBV7-2 to TRBJ1-1; 9 bases are shared with TRBD1. Germline CDR1 SGHTA, CDR2 FQGNSA. V was pared by 2 bases and J by 5 bases, with 9 bases of the junction left unmatched. The CDR3 is 16 residues long.

This clonotype showed up just a few times. The chain uses TRBV5-1 and TRBJ2-5; D might be TRBD2 (5 bases). This CDR3 comprises 16 residues. V was clipped by 4 bases and J by 0 bases, with 16 bases between them. Germline assignment: CDR1 SGHRS and CDR2 YFSETQ. CDR3 DNA sequence: TGCGCCAGCAGCCTTACCCGGACTGCGAACCAAGAGACCCAGTACTTC. The encoded protein is CASSLTRTANQETQYF.

This clonotype was seen a few times. The chain has TRBV7-3 and TRBJ2-2; D is ambiguous. Germline V gene sequence: CDR1 SGHTA, CDR2 FQGTGA. Trimming cost V 6 bases and J 6 bases, with 17 bases left between them. The CDR3 sequence is 15 residues long. The CDR3 DNA reads as TGTGCCAGCAGTCTATCGGCCCAGACCCCCGGGGAGCTGTTTTTT. This encodes CASSLSAQTPGELFF.

This clonotype was detected a few times. The V call is TRBV20-1, the J call TRBJ2-1; the match to TRBD2 covers 12 bases. V trimming: 6 bases; J trimming: 4 bases; junction bases outside the gene matches: 4. Germline V gives CDR1 DFQATT, CDR2 SNEGSKA (reference sequence). The CDR3 spans 14 residues. CDR3 residues: CSAFTSGRYNEQFF. CDR3 in DNA: TGCAGTGCCTTCACTAGCGGGAGGTACAATGAGCAGTTCTTC.

This clonotype was counted a few times. The genes are TRBV13 and TRBJ1-4, with 8 positions matching TRBD1. Germline trimming cut 5 bases from V and 8 bases from J; bases unmatched to any gene: 7. This CDR3 is 14 amino acids long. Germline assignment: CDR1 PRHDT and CDR2 FYEKMQ (reference sequence). Written as DNA, the CDR3 is TGTGCCAGCAGCCCCTGGGACAGGCGGGAAAAACTGTTTTTT. Translating gives CASSPWDRREKLFF. Complete variable domain (other parts from reference TRBV13 and TRBJ1-4): AAGVIQSPRHLIKEKRETATLKCYPIPRHDTVYWYQQGPGQDPQFLISFYEKMQSDKGSIPDRFSAQQFSDYHSELNMSSLELGDSALYFCASSPWDRREKLFFGSGTQLSVL.

The chain uses TRBV14 and TRBJ2-2, with D uncertain. Germline V gene sequence: CDR1 SGHDN, CDR2 FVKESK. The CDR3 sequence is 15 residues long. Trimming cost V 1 base and J 6 bases, with 12 bases left between them. Written as DNA, the CDR3 is TGTGCCAGCAGCCAAGGACTTTGGTCCCCCGGGGAGCTGTTTTTT. It codes for CASSQGLWSPGELFF.

This clonotype was counted ten times or more. The chain carries TRBV6-6 and TRBJ2-7; D perhaps matches TRBD2 (6 bases). V shed 0 bases and J shed 3 bases, with 9 bases lying between them. The CDR3 loop spans 14 amino acids. Per the germline V gene, CDR1 is MNHNY and CDR2 is SVGAGI (reference sequence). The CDR3 DNA sequence: TGTGCCAGCAGTTACTCCGCGGGGAACTACGAGCAGTACTTC. Protein product: CASSYSAGNYEQYF.

Only one count was recorded for this clonotype. This chain links TRBV20-1 with TRBJ2-1; D is uncertain. Germline V gene sequence: CDR1 DFQATT, CDR2 SNEGSKA (reference sequence). The V end was cut by 2 bases, the J end by 2 bases, with 10 bases between. This CDR3 region has 14 residues. CDR3 in DNA: TGCAGTGCTAGATCCGGTTACACCTACAATGAGCAGTTCTTC. Its protein product is CSARSGYTYNEQFF.

This clonotype was counted at least ten times. The chain carries TRBV27 and TRBJ1-6, with 7 bases identical to TRBD1. From germline, CDR1 is MNHEY and CDR2 SMNVEV (reference sequence). With 6 bases clipped from V and 7 bases from J, the junction kept 3 bases outside the gene matches. The CDR3 extends over 13 amino acids. The CDR3 DNA follows: TGTGCCAGCAGAACAGGGGCGAATTCACCCCTCCACTTT. Translated, it gives CASRTGANSPLHF.

This clonotype was seen only a few times. The chain combines TRBV28 with TRBJ2-4; no reliable D call. CDR3 length equals 13 residues. V was cut by 3 bases and J by 7 bases, with 10 bases left in between. Germline-derived CDR1 and CDR2 are MDHEN and SYDVKM. Written as DNA, the CDR3 is TGTGCCAGCAGTTTTCGGCTGGGGAACATTCAGTACTTC. Protein sequence: CASSFRLGNIQYF.

This clonotype was counted ten times or more. The V gene is TRBV27, the J gene TRBJ1-6; TRBD1 aligns across 9 bases. Germline V gives CDR1 MNHEY, CDR2 SMNVEV (reference sequence). This CDR3 is built from 15 residues. V was clipped by 5 bases and J by 9 bases; unmatched bases: 8. The DNA for the CDR3 is TGTGCCAGCAGTCCAACCGGGACAGGGAGTTCACCCCTCCACTTT. It translates to CASSPTGTGSSPLHF.

This chain connects TRBV7-2 to TRBJ1-2, with D perhaps matching TRBD1 (5 bases). CDR1 SGHTA and CDR2 FQGNSA come from the germline V gene. V dropped 5 bases and J dropped 8 bases, with 21 bases sitting between them. The CDR3 sequence is 15 residues long. The CDR3 loop is CASSPLGPEGSGYTF. The CDR3 DNA reads as TGTGCCAGCAGCCCCCTAGGCCCGGAGGGGTCGGGCTACACCTTC.

Ten or more counts support this clonotype. The J gene is TRBJ1-1, the V gene TRBV7-9; possible D gene TRBD1, 5 bases. The CDR3 covers 16 residues. Germline V gene lookup returns CDR1 SEHNR and CDR2 FQNEAQ (reference sequence). Trimming pared 4 bases from V and 0 bases from J, leaving 15 bases between. The CDR3 nucleotides read TGTGCCAGCAGCTCCCAGGGCAGGTCAATGAACACTGAAGCTTTCTTT. Translated: CASSSQGRSMNTEAFF. Supplemented by reference TRBV7-9 and TRBJ1-1, the full variable domain reads DTGVSQNPRHKITKRGQNVTFRCDPISEHNRLYWYRQTLGQGPEFLTYFQNEAQLEKSRLLSDRFSAERPKGSFSTLEIQRTEQGDSAMYLCASSSQGRSMNTEAFFGQGTRLTVV.

Only a few counts were recorded for this clonotype. V gene TRBV15 combines with J gene TRBJ1-2; D may be TRBD1 (6 bases). The CDR3 is made up of 17 amino acids. Looked up from germline, CDR1 is LNHNV and CDR2 is YYDKDF (reference sequence). Trimming left V 0 bases short and J 6 bases short, with 20 bases between. Here the CDR3 DNA reads TGTGCCACCAGCAGAGACCACGCGACGGACAGTAGAAATGGCTACACCTTC. Protein sequence: CATSRDHATDSRNGYTF.

This clonotype was observed at least ten times. This chain joins TRBV24-1 and TRBJ2-1; 8 bases are shared with TRBD1. V lost 0 bases, J lost 7 bases, and 1 base stayed unmatched. Per the germline V gene, CDR1 is KGHDR and CDR2 is SFDVKD. The CDR3 has 14 amino acids. The CDR3 nucleotides read TGTGCCACCAGTGATTTGACAGGGGGTAATGAGCAGTTCTTC. This codes for CATSDLTGGNEQFF.

There are many counts of this clonotype. The CDR3 spells CASSLGRSYGYTF. DNA of the CDR3: TGTGCCAGCAGTTTAGGAAGATCCTATGGCTACACCTTC. The V call is TRBV27, the J call TRBJ1-2; D unresolved. The germline V and J ends were trimmed by 2 bases and 4 bases, with 8 bases remaining between them. The germline V gene has CDR1 MNHEY and CDR2 SMNVEV (reference sequence). This CDR3 comprises 13 residues.

In this sample, this clonotype turned up many times. The J gene is TRBJ2-2, the V gene TRBV4-1; 8 bases agree with TRBD1. With 3 bases clipped from V and 4 bases from J, the junction kept 4 bases outside the gene matches. Germline V CDR1 and CDR2: MGHRA, YSYEKL. CDR3 size: 15 residues. Here the CDR3 DNA reads TGCGCCAGCAGCCAGATAGGACAGGGCACCGGGGAGCTGTTTTTT. It encodes CASSQIGQGTGELFF.

This clonotype has a count of ten or more. The V gene is TRBV10-3, the J gene TRBJ2-3; 10 bases are a match to TRBD1. Germline V gene sequence: CDR1 ENHRY, CDR2 SYGVKD. The V and J ends lost 6 bases and 2 bases, in that order; junction bases with no gene match: 8. The CDR3 consists of 16 residues. The CDR3 spells CAISPGTGANTDTQYF. The CDR3 nucleotides read TGTGCCATCAGCCCCGGGACAGGGGCGAACACAGATACGCAGTATTTT.

The sample holds a few counts of this clonotype. The chain recombines TRBV25-1 with TRBJ1-1; D gene uncertain. Trimming removed 7 bases from V and 2 bases from J, with 5 bases in between. Looked up from germline, CDR1 is MGHDK and CDR2 is SYGVNS. The CDR3 is 11 amino acids. The CDR3 region is CASIENTEAFF. The CDR3 DNA follows: TGTGCCAGCATCGAAAACACTGAAGCTTTCTTT.